This T cell receptor beta chain emerged from a study of blood T cells in healthy people across ages. Study-level findings and limits: Expanded clonotype shifts may have been confounded, as the donors had an unknown CMV status.

Through a sample-barcoded 5' primer and a J-beta primer mix, a second PCR was run for 7 to 11 cycles. MiXCR, run by TCRdb on the 5' RACE reads, gives a single entry per CDR3 protein. Of roughly 1,100,000 distinct CDR3 sequences listed, about 25% are singletons. This clonotype has just a few counts. Antigen unknown. Trimming pared 0 bases from V and 4 bases from J, leaving 9 bases between. Germline CDR1 and CDR2: LGHNA and YNFKEQ. The CDR3 contains 14 residues. A further study also used this sample, focusing on T cells of mothers and their children.

The genes are TRBV4-2 and TRBJ1-2, with no clear D. The material sequenced was blood. The origin of this receptor is a girl aged 2 to 10 in good health. Here the CDR3 DNA reads TGTGCCAGCAGCCAAGATAGGGATACCTATGGCTACACCTTC. This codes for CASSQDRDTYGYTF.